The next 18 T cell receptor beta chains were all read from a single sample in a study of blood T cell repertoires in COVID-19. The table came from immunoSEQ multiplex PCR; TCRdb's copy has only in-frame clones and leaves some out. The repertoire holds 210,000 or so clones, with roughly 90% as singletons. Sequenced material: peripheral blood. These receptors originate from a woman in her fifties or sixties with acute or convalescent COVID-19.

This clone was counted between two and nine times. V gene TRBV5-5 combines with J gene TRBJ1-1; 10 nucleotides match TRBD1. Germline CDR1 reads SGHKS; CDR2 reads YYEKEE (reference sequence). The CDR3 runs 15 residues. The V and J ends lost 3 bases and 4 bases, in that order; junction bases with no gene match: 6. CDR3 amino acids: CASSSWTGGITEAFF. CDR3 coding DNA: TGTGCCAGCAGCTCCTGGACAGGGGGAATCACTGAAGCTTTCTTT.

This rearrangement joins TRBV19 to TRBJ1-1; 8 nucleotides agree with TRBD1. V gave up 3 bases and J gave up 5 bases; unmatched junction bases: 8. The CDR3 covers 15 residues. Germline-derived CDR1 and CDR2 are LNHDA and SQIVND (reference sequence). The CDR3 loop is CASSIQGARGTEAFF. The CDR3 nucleotides read TGTGCCAGTAGTATCCAGGGGGCGAGGGGAACTGAAGCTTTCTTT.

The V call is TRBV30, the J call TRBJ2-5; maybe TRBD2 (7 bases). Germline V CDR1 and CDR2: GTSNPN, SVGIG (reference sequence). V gave up 0 bases and J gave up 4 bases, with 15 bases separating them. The CDR3 consists of 15 residues. Here the CDR3 reads CAWSVGVGGGETQYF. The CDR3 nucleotides read TGTGCCTGGAGTGTAGGGGTGGGAGGGGGAGAGACCCAGTACTTC.

This sequence joins TRBV11-2 and TRBJ1-1; tentatively, D is TRBD1 (6 bases). The CDR3 is made up of 14 amino acids. CDR1 is SGHAT, CDR2 FQNNGV, per germline. Trimming left V 2 bases short and J 5 bases short, with 12 bases between. CDR3: CASSLSRGGTEAFF. The CDR3 bases are TGTGCCAGCAGCTTAAGCAGGGGAGGGACTGAAGCTTTCTTT.

This chain connects TRBV5-4 to TRBJ1-2; TRBD1 aligns across 8 bases. This CDR3 spans 15 amino acids. The J segment lost 4 bases and the V segment lost 3 bases, leaving 8 bases of the junction unmatched. CDR1 and CDR2 (germline): SGHNT, YYREEE (reference sequence). The CDR3 DNA sequence: TGTGCCAGCAGCTCCCAGGGGGCGTTCAGCTATGGCTACACCTTC. Protein sequence: CASSSQGAFSYGYTF.

The rearrangement joins TRBV10-3 to TRBJ2-7, with 7 positions matching TRBD1. V lost 5 bases, J lost 4 bases, and 17 bases stayed unmatched. Germline lookup yields CDR1 ENHRY and CDR2 SYGVKD. This CDR3 has 17 residues. The CDR3 bases are TGTGCCATCAGTTCTCAACAGGGACAGTCGTCCCTTTACGAGCAGTACTTC. It codes for CAISSQQGQSSLYEQYF.

The chain employs TRBV9 and TRBJ1-1, with 8 bases matching TRBD1. V shed 8 bases, J shed 0 bases, and the junction held 9 bases outside the gene matches. Germline CDR1 SGDLS, CDR2 YYNGEE. The CDR3 is made up of 15 amino acids. CDR3 DNA sequence: TGTGCCAGTGATAGGGCAGGGGGCATGAACACTGAAGCTTTCTTT. Translation gives CASDRAGGMNTEAFF. Full variable domain (rest looked up from reference TRBV9 and TRBJ1-1): DSGVTQTPKHLITATGQRVTLRCSPRSGDLSVYWYQQSLDQGLQFLIQYYNGEERAKGNILERFSAQQFPDLHSELNLSSLELGDSALYFCASDRAGGMNTEAFFGQGTRLTVV.

This chain joins TRBV24-1 and TRBJ2-1, with 7 bases lining up with TRBD2. Unmatched junction bases numbered 12, after V lost 4 bases and J lost 7 bases. Per germline, CDR1 KGHDR and CDR2 SFDVKD. This CDR3 has 16 amino acids. DNA for the CDR3: TGTGCCACCAGTGACCCAGTGGGGGGGGTTAGGAATGAGCAGTTCTTC. Encoded protein: CATSDPVGGVRNEQFF.

As for this clone: The same CDR3 arises from other DNA sequences in this sample as well. J is TRBJ1-2 and V is TRBV29-1; 7 bases match TRBD1. Unmatched junction bases numbered 6, after V lost 6 bases and J lost 5 bases. Per germline, CDR1 SQVTM and CDR2 ANQGSEA. The CDR3 is 12 amino acids. For the CDR3, the DNA is TGCAGCGTCGGACAGGTGGGGTATGGCTACACCTTC. Its translation is CSVGQVGYGYTF.

The chain employs TRBV4-1 and TRBJ1-3; unclear D gene. The germline CDR1 and CDR2 sequences are MGHRA and YSYEKL. Trimming pared 0 bases from V and 0 bases from J, leaving 9 bases between. CDR3 size: 16 residues. DNA for the CDR3: TGCGCCAGCAGCCAAGAACATCCAGTCTCTGGAAACACCATATATTTT. Protein product: CASSQEHPVSGNTIYF.

The chain employs TRBV19 and TRBJ1-6; 9 bases match TRBD1. CDR1 and CDR2 from the germline V gene are LNHDA and SQIVND (reference sequence). The CDR3 covers 15 residues. Losses at the gene ends were 1 base for V and 10 bases for J; bases not matched to a gene: 5. In nucleotides, the CDR3 is TGTGCCAGTAGTATAGGGGGACAGGGTGGCTCACCCCTCCACTTT. Translating it yields CASSIGGQGGSPLHF.

This chain uses TRBV30 with TRBJ1-2; 9 bases are shared with TRBD1. V shed 4 bases, J shed 4 bases, and the junction held 7 bases outside the gene matches. Germline CDR1 is GTSNPN and CDR2 is SVGIG (reference sequence). CDR3 length: 14 residues. CDR3 region: CAWIAQGASYGYTF. The CDR3 DNA sequence: TGTGCCTGGATAGCACAGGGGGCGAGCTATGGCTACACCTTC. Full variable domain (missing parts from reference TRBV30 and TRBJ1-2): SQTIHQWPATLVQPVGSPLSLECTVEGTSNPNLYWYRQAAGRGLQLLFYSVGIGQISSEVPQNLSASRPQDRQFILSSKKLLLSDSGFYLCAWIAQGASYGYTFGSGTRLTVV.

Here the CDR3 DNA reads TGTGCCAGCAGCCAAGTGAGCTGGGGCAAAGCTAACTATGGCTACACCTTC. Amino acids: CASSQVSWGKANYGYTF. The chain employs TRBV4-2 and TRBJ1-2; possible D gene TRBD1, 5 bases. CDR3 length: 17 residues. Trimming cost V 1 base and J 0 bases, with 15 bases left between them. In germline, CDR1 is LGHNA, CDR2 YNFKEQ.

This clone was observed a few times. The chain links TRBV6-5 to TRBJ1-2, with D perhaps TRBD1 (6 bases). CDR3 size: 13 residues. The germline CDR1 and CDR2 sequences are MNHEY and SVGAGI. V was trimmed by 5 bases and J by 5 bases, leaving 12 bases between them. CDR3 loop: CASSITGWYGYTF. As DNA, the CDR3 is TGTGCCAGCAGTATAACAGGGTGGTATGGCTACACCTTC.

The chain has TRBV6-5 and TRBJ2-2; the match to TRBD2 covers 12 bases. The CDR3 has 15 residues. CDR1 is MNHEY and CDR2 is SVGAGI in the germline V gene. V lost 4 bases and J lost 4; bases outside the gene matches: 1. CDR3 bases: TGTGCCAGCAGTTTACTAGCGGGGGGCACCGGGGAGCTGTTTTTT. This translates into CASSLLAGGTGELFF.

The chain uses TRBV5-1 and TRBJ2-7; 7 nucleotides match TRBD2. With 0 bases clipped from V and 2 bases from J, the junction kept 5 bases outside the gene matches. This CDR3 is built from 15 residues. CDR1 is SGHRS, CDR2 YFSETQ, per germline. The CDR3 DNA follows: TGCGCCAGCAGCTTGGTTCTAGCGGCCACCTACGAGCAGTACTTC. Its translation: CASSLVLAATYEQYF.

The chain has TRBV19 and TRBJ2-2, with 8 bases fitting TRBD2. The CDR3 covers 16 residues. V trimming: 4 bases; J trimming: 0 bases; junction bases outside the gene matches: 4. Germline V gene lookup returns CDR1 LNHDA and CDR2 SQIVND (reference sequence). DNA of the CDR3: TGTGCCAGTAGTACCCCCGGGGGGGCGAACACCGGGGAGCTGTTTTTT. Protein sequence: CASSTPGGANTGELFF.

This clone showed up just once. This chain uses TRBV19 with TRBJ2-1; no clear D. The V gene's germline CDR1 is LNHDA and CDR2 SQIVND (reference sequence). The CDR3 covers 14 residues. Deletions cut 7 bases from V and 4 bases from J, with 14 bases between. The CDR3 reads CASTTTQAYNEQFF. The CDR3 DNA sequence: TGTGCCAGTACCACCACCCAAGCTTACAATGAGCAGTTCTTC.